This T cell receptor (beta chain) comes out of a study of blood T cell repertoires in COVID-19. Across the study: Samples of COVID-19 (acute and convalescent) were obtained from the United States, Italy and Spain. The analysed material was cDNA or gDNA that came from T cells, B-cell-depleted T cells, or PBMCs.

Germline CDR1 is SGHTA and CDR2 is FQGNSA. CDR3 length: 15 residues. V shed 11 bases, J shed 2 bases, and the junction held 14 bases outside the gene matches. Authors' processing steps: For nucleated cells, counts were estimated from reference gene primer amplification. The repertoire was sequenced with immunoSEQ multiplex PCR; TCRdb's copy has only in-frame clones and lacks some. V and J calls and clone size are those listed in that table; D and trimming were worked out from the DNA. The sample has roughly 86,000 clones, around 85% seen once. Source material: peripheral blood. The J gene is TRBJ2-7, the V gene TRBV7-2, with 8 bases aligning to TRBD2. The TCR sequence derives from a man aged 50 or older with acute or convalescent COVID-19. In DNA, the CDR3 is TGTGCCGCCTCCCCAGGGGCGGGGGGCGCCTACGAGCAGTACTTC. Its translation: CAASPGAGGAYEQYF. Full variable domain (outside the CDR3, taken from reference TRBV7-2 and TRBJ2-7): GAGVSQSPSNKVTEKGKDVELRCDPISGHTALYWYRQSLGQGLEFLIYFQGNSAPDKSGLPSDRFSAERTGGSVSTLTIQRTQQEDSAVYLCAASPGAGGAYEQYFGPGTRLTVT.